Below, 21 T cell receptor beta chains from the same sample are listed, as sequenced in a study of blood T cell repertoires in COVID-19. Clones were sequenced by immunoSEQ multiplex PCR, and TCRdb holds only the in-frame ones, with some missing. This sample has 100,000 to 150,000 clones, with approximately 80% found just once. The source material was peripheral blood. The source is a man aged 55 to 70 with acute or convalescent COVID-19.

The chain has TRBV7-3 and TRBJ2-1; 9 nucleotides match TRBD1. CDR1 and CDR2 (germline): SGHTA, FQGTGA. CDR3 length equals 16 residues. Germline trimming cut 1 base from V and 9 bases from J; bases unmatched to any gene: 10. CDR3 nucleotide sequence: TGTGCCAGCAGCTTAAGTTCGGACAGGGGTACAATTGAGCAGTTCTTC. This encodes CASSLSSDRGTIEQFF.

The chain is built from TRBV27 and TRBJ2-3; 7 nucleotides match TRBD1. This CDR3 spans 15 amino acids. The junction had 16 bases not matched to a gene; V was cut back by 10 bases and J by 6 bases. In germline, CDR1 is MNHEY, CDR2 SMNVEV (reference sequence). The CDR3 protein is CANPGRDRDKDTQYF. DNA of the CDR3: TGTGCCAACCCAGGACGGGACAGAGATAAGGATACGCAGTATTTT.

This rearrangement joins TRBV3-1 (or the pseudogene TRBV3-2) to TRBJ1-3; weak D call: TRBD1 (6 bases). V was pared by 3 bases and J by 1 base, with 10 bases between. The CDR3 covers 15 residues. Germline V gene data show CDR1 as LGHDT and CDR2 as YNNKEL (reference sequence). The CDR3 loop is CASSQVGGSGNTIYF. The CDR3, as DNA: TGTGCCAGCAGCCAGGTAGGGGGATCTGGAAACACCATATATTTT.

The J gene is TRBJ1-1, the V gene TRBV29-1, with 7 bases fitting TRBD1. Looked up from germline, CDR1 is SQVTM and CDR2 is ANQGSEA. There are 15 residues in the CDR3. V lost 4 bases, J lost 1 base, and 9 bases stayed unmatched. The CDR3 nucleotides read TGCAGCGTTGCCACGACAGGGCGGCGGAACACTGAAGCTTTCTTT. Residues: CSVATTGRRNTEAFF.

The chain recombines TRBV6-5 with TRBJ2-1, with unresolved D. The CDR3 length is 14 residues. Trimming removed 6 bases from V and 6 bases from J, with 15 bases in between. Germline assignment: CDR1 MNHEY and CDR2 SVGAGI. In DNA, the CDR3 is TGTGCCAGCAGCCCGTCCGTAAACGGCAATGAGCAGTTCTTC. Translation: CASSPSVNGNEQFF.

The chain employs TRBV24-1 and TRBJ1-5; no clear D gene. Germline V CDR1 and CDR2: KGHDR, SFDVKD. The CDR3 runs 16 residues. Trimming removed 10 bases at V and 2 bases at J, with 20 bases between. This CDR3 is CATPYTPHGGNQPQHF. The CDR3 nucleotides read TGTGCCACTCCTTACACCCCTCACGGAGGCAATCAGCCCCAGCATTTT.

The J gene is TRBJ1-2, the V gene TRBV30; D gene uncertain. V was shortened by 0 bases and J by 4 bases, with 18 bases between the two germline ends. Germline CDR1 is GTSNPN and CDR2 is SVGIG (reference sequence). The CDR3 covers 16 residues. CDR3 residues: CAWSVGSNPLGYGYTF. CDR3 DNA sequence: TGTGCCTGGAGTGTCGGGTCCAACCCTCTTGGCTATGGCTACACCTTC.

The rearrangement links TRBV25-1 to TRBJ2-3; tentatively, D is TRBD2 (6 bases). From germline, CDR1 is MGHDK and CDR2 SYGVNS. This CDR3 has 13 residues. Between the trimmed V and J ends, which lost 6 bases and 3 bases, there was a span of 10 bases. The DNA of the CDR3 is TGTGCCAGCAGGCACAGCGGGACAGATACGCAGTATTTT. This codes for CASRHSGTDTQYF. The variable domain in full, completed from reference TRBV25-1 and TRBJ2-3, reads EADIYQTPRYLVIGTGKKITLECSQTMGHDKMYWYQQDPGMELHLIHYSYGVNSTEKGDLSSESTVSRIRTEHFPLTLESARPSHTSQYLCASRHSGTDTQYFGPGTRLTVL.

This clone was seen once. This chain connects TRBV7-8 to TRBJ1-3; D is uncertain. CDR1 and CDR2 from the germline V gene are SGHVS and FQNEAQ. There are 17 residues in the CDR3. V was shortened by 1 base and J by 0 bases, with 13 bases between the two germline ends. CDR3 DNA sequence: TGTGCCAGCAGCTTAGTCCCCTCAGATTACTCTGGAAACACCATATATTTT. This encodes CASSLVPSDYSGNTIYF. Drawing the rest from reference TRBV7-8 and TRBJ1-3, the complete variable domain is GAGVSQSPRYKVAKRGQDVALRCDPISGHVSLFWYQQALGQGPEFLTYFQNEAQLDKSGLPSDRFFAERPEGSVSTLKIQRTQQEDSAVYLCASSLVPSDYSGNTIYFGEGSWLTVV.

The genes are TRBV27 and TRBJ1-2, with 8 bases matching TRBD1. The CDR3 extends over 16 amino acids. V gave up 1 base and J gave up 8 bases; unmatched junction bases: 12. Germline CDR1 and CDR2: MNHEY and SMNVEV (reference sequence). CDR3 amino acids: CASSLYRDRYLEGYTF. The CDR3 nucleotides read TGTGCCAGCAGTTTATACCGGGACAGGTATCTTGAGGGCTACACCTTC.

The chain links TRBV7-9 to TRBJ2-7; possible D gene TRBD2, 6 bases. This CDR3 has 12 amino acids. Between the trimmed V and J ends, which lost 5 bases and 3 bases, there was a span of 8 bases. Germline CDR1 and CDR2: SEHNR and FQNEAQ (reference sequence). In DNA, the CDR3 is TGTGCCAGCAGCGGGGGAGGCTACGAGCAGTACTTC. It encodes CASSGGGYEQYF.

The chain recombines TRBV7-9 with TRBJ1-1; weak D call: TRBD1 (5 bases). CDR3 length equals 13 residues. Germline CDR1 and CDR2: SEHNR and FQNEAQ (reference sequence). The germline V and J ends were trimmed by 5 bases and 4 bases, with 11 bases remaining between them. The CDR3 loop is CASSLGQFTEAFF. The CDR3, as DNA: TGTGCCAGCAGCCTAGGACAATTCACTGAAGCTTTCTTT.

The chain employs TRBV29-1 and TRBJ2-3, with D tentatively TRBD1 (6 bases). CDR1 and CDR2 from the germline V gene are SQVTM and ANQGSEA. The CDR3 sequence is 11 residues long. V was clipped by 7 bases and J by 8 bases, with 13 bases between them. The CDR3 coding sequence is TGCAGCGCCCCCACAGGGCTTACGCAGTATTTT. It translates to CSAPTGLTQYF.

This chain joins TRBV28 and TRBJ2-1; D gene ambiguous. The CDR3 loop spans 11 amino acids. Germline V gives CDR1 MDHEN, CDR2 SYDVKM. Trimming left V 3 bases short and J 9 bases short, with 6 bases between. DNA for the CDR3: TGTGCCAGCAGTTTTCGGAGTGAGCAGTTCTTC. As protein: CASSFRSEQFF.

This rearrangement joins TRBV5-1 to TRBJ2-7, with 8 bases fitting TRBD1. Germline loops: CDR1 SGHRS, CDR2 YFSETQ. CDR3 length equals 14 residues. V dropped 2 bases and J dropped 5; count of bases not matched to a gene: 6. The CDR3 coding sequence is TGCGCCAGCAGCTTAGGCAGGGGGCTGGACGAGCAGTACTTC. Translation: CASSLGRGLDEQYF.

This chain uses TRBV7-8 with TRBJ1-5; D unclear. This CDR3 contains 13 residues. CDR1 SGHVS and CDR2 FQNEAQ come from the germline V gene. The germline V and J ends were trimmed by 5 bases and 9 bases, with 14 bases remaining between them. The CDR3 DNA reads TGTGCCAGCAGCCAAAGGAGCATCTGGCCCCAGCATTTT. Translating gives CASSQRSIWPQHF.

This clone was detected only a few times. The chain is built from TRBV19 and TRBJ2-7; D possibly corresponds to TRBD2 (5 bases). V lost 5 bases to trimming and J lost 0 bases, with 14 bases between them. The CDR3 consists of 15 residues. CDR1 and CDR2 (germline): LNHDA, SQIVND (reference sequence). CDR3 protein: CASSPHGRGSYEQYF. The CDR3 DNA reads as TGTGCCAGTAGTCCCCACGGCCGGGGCTCCTACGAGCAGTACTTC.

This clone was recorded at least ten times. The chain has TRBV9 and TRBJ2-2; 9 bases are shared with TRBD1. CDR3 length: 15 residues. V was pared by 2 bases and J by 4 bases, with 3 bases of the junction left unmatched. CDR1 is SGDLS and CDR2 is YYNGEE in the germline V gene. The CDR3 DNA is TGTGCCAGCAGCGTCGAGACAGGGGGCACCGGGGAGCTGTTTTTT. Amino acids: CASSVETGGTGELFF. The full variable domain, completed using reference TRBV9 and TRBJ2-2, is DSGVTQTPKHLITATGQRVTLRCSPRSGDLSVYWYQQSLDQGLQFLIQYYNGEERAKGNILERFSAQQFPDLHSELNLSSLELGDSALYFCASSVETGGTGELFFGEGSRLTVL.

This sequence joins TRBV5-1 and TRBJ2-5, with D uncertain. Germline V CDR1 and CDR2: SGHRS, YFSETQ. The CDR3 covers 14 residues. V lost 1 base and J 1 base, leaving 8 bases between the germline ends. CDR3 loop: CASSLIPGQETQYF. DNA for the CDR3: TGCGCCAGCAGCTTGATTCCAGGCCAAGAGACCCAGTACTTC.

This clone was found a few times. J is TRBJ1-1 and V is TRBV28, with 9 bases that match TRBD1. The germline V gene encodes CDR1 MDHEN and CDR2 SYDVKM. V was pared by 5 bases and J by 7 bases, with 5 bases of the junction left unmatched. CDR3 size: 13 residues. As DNA, the CDR3 is TGTGCCAGCAGTACCTACAGGGGGCTTGAAGCTTTCTTT. Protein: CASSTYRGLEAFF.

This clone was counted only a few times. CDR3 DNA: TGTGCCAGCAGCTCCTTAACAGGGGTTGGTCAGCCCCAGCATTTT. Translation: CASSSLTGVGQPQHF. The chain combines TRBV11-2 with TRBJ1-5, with 7 bases aligning to TRBD1. The V gene end was trimmed by 4 bases and the J gene end by 6 bases; junction bases not matched to a gene: 9. Germline CDR1 is SGHAT and CDR2 is FQNNGV. There are 15 residues in the CDR3.